This TCR beta chain was found in a study of control samples from healthy donors and cancer patients. This clone was picked up a small number of times. The V and J ends lost 0 bases and 1 base, in that order; junction bases with no gene match: 2. CDR3 length: 16 residues. The germline V gene has CDR1 LNHNV and CDR2 YYDKDF (reference sequence). Data came from immunoSEQ multiplex PCR; TCRdb stores just in-frame clones and leaves some out. Of approximately 190,000 clones in the sample, roughly nine tenths are singletons; the top ten hold about 2%. This sequence joins TRBV15 and TRBJ2-3; 9 bases fit TRBD2. This receptor was identified in a man between 25 and 39 years old in good health. Sequencing input: blood. Written as DNA, the CDR3 is TGTGCCACCAGCAGAGAAAGGACTAGCGGCACAGATACGCAGTATTTT. Translating it yields CATSRERTSGTDTQYF.